Sequencing of this TCR beta chain was carried out in a study of blood T cells in healthy people across ages. Study-wide context: Roughly one uniquely barcoded beta molecule per two T cells was captured.

As to this clonotype: A much larger clone differs from this one at a single base, so this may be a read error.

Alongside a J-beta primer mix, a sample-barcoded 5' primer served in a second PCR lasting roughly 7 to 11 cycles. TCRdb independently ran MiXCR on the 5' RACE reads; one entry per CDR3 protein. The sample yields around 780,000 distinct CDR3 sequences, roughly three fifths seen once. Germline assignment: CDR1 MNHEY and CDR2 SVGEGT. The CDR3 extends over 14 amino acids. This rearrangement joins TRBV6-2 or TRBV6-3 to TRBJ2-4; D ambiguous. This receptor was identified in a man aged 40-55 years in good health. The specimen was blood. The CDR3 DNA reads as TGTGCCAGCAGTGACTCGGGCAGTAAAAACATTCAGTACTTC. It is translated as CASSDSGSKNIQYF.